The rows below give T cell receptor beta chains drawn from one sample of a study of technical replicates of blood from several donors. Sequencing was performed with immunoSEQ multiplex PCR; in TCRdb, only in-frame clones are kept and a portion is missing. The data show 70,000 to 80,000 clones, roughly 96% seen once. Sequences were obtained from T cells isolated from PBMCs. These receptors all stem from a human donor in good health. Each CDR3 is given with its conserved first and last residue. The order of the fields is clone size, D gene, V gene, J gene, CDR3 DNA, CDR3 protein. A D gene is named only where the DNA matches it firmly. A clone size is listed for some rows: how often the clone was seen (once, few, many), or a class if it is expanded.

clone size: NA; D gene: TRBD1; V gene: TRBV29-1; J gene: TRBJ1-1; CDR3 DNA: TGCAGCGTGGGAGACAGGGGCAATACTGAAGCTTTCTTT; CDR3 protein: CSVGDRGNTEAFF
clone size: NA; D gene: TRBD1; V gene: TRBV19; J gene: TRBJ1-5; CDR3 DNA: TGTGCCAGCACAGGGGGCTATATAGGCAATCAGCCCCAGCATTTT; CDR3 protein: CASTGGYIGNQPQHF
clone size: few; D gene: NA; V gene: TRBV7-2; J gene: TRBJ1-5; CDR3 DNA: TGTGCCAGCAGCACGCAGGGAACCCAGCCCCAGCATTTT; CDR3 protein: CASSTQGTQPQHF
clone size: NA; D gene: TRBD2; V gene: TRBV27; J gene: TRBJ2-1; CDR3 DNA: TGTGCCAGCAGTTTTGCCGGGAGGATCAATGAGCAGTTCTTC; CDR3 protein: CASSFAGRINEQFF
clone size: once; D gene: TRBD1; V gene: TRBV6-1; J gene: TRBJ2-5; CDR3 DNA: TGTGCCAGCAGTGAAGGCCTCGGGACAGGGCGCAGAAAAGAGACCCAGTACTTC; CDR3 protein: CASSEGLGTGRRKETQYF
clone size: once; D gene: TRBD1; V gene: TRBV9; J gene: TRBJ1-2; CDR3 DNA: TGTGCCAGCAGCCCTAGGACAGGAGCCCCCTCGGGCTACACCTTC; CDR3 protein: CASSPRTGAPSGYTF
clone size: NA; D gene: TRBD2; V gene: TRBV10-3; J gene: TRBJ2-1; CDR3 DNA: TGTGCCATCAGGGGGACTAGCGGGAGGAGTCACAATGAGCAGTTCTTC; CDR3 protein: CAIRGTSGRSHNEQFF
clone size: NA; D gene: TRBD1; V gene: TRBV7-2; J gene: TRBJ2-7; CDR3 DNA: TGTGCCAGTCTACCGGGACAGGCGTCCTACGAGCAGTACTTC; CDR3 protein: CASLPGQASYEQYF
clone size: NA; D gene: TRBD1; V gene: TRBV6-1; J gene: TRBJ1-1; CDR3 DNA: TGTGCCAGCAGTGGACAGGGGGCTCTTTTGAACACTGAAGCTTTCTTT; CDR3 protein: CASSGQGALLNTEAFF
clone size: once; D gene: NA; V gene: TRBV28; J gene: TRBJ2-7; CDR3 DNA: TGTGCCAGCCACAGCTCCCACGAGCAGTACTTC; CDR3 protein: CASHSSHEQYF
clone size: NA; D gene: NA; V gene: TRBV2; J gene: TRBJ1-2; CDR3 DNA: TGTGCCAGCAGTGATACGGGACAAGACTCTGGCTACACCTTC; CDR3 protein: CASSDTGQDSGYTF
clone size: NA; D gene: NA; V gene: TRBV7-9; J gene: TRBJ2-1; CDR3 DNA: TGTGCCAGCAGCTTGCGTAATGAGCAGTTCTTC; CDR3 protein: CASSLRNEQFF
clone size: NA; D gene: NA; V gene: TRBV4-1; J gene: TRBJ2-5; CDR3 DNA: TGCGCCAGCAGCCATGCCTCGGGGTTAGAGACCCAGTACTTC; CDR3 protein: CASSHASGLETQYF
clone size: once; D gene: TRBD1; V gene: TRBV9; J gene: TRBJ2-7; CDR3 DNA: TGTGCCAGCAGCCCGGGACAGGGGGACTACGAGCAGTACTTC; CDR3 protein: CASSPGQGDYEQYF
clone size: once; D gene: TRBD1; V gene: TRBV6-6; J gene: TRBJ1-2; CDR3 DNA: TGTGCCAGCAGTTGGAGACAGGGAGATGGCTACACCTTC; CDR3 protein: CASSWRQGDGYTF
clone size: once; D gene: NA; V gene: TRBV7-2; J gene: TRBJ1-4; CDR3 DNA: TGTGCCAGCAGCTCCCTAGCCGCAACTAATGAAAAACTGTTTTTT; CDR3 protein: CASSSLAATNEKLFF
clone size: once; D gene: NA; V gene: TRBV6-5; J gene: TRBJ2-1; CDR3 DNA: TGTGCCAGCAGCACCCTAGGACTAAACAATGAGCAGTTCTTC; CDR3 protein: CASSTLGLNNEQFF
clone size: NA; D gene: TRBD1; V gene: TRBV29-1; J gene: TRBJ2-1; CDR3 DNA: TGCAGCGTTGAGGATATAGGGGGCGAGCAGTTCTTC; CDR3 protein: CSVEDIGGEQFF
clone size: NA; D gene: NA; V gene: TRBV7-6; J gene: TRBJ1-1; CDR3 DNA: TGTGCCAGCAGCTCGGACTCACAGGCTTTCTTT; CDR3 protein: CASSSDSQAFF
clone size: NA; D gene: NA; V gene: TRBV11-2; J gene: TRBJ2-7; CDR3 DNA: TGTGCCAGCAGCTTTACACAAGTTGGGCGGAGGGCTACCTACGAGCAGTACTTC; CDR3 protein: CASSFTQVGRRATYEQYF
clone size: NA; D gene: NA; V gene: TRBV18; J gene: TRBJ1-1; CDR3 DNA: TGTGCCAGCTCCGCGACAGGAACCACTGAAGCTTTCTTT; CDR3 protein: CASSATGTTEAFF
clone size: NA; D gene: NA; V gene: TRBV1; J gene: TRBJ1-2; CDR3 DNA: TGCACCAGCAGCCAAGACAGGGGGGATGGCTACACCTTC; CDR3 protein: CTSSQDRGDGYTF
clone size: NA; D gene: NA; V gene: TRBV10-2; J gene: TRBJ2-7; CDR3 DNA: TGCGCCAGCAGACAGGGACCCTACGAGCAGTACTTC; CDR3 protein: CASRQGPYEQYF
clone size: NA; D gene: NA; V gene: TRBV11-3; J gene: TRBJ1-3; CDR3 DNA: TGTGCCAGCAGCTTAGATGGCCATTCTGGAAACACCATATATTTT; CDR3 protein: CASSLDGHSGNTIYF
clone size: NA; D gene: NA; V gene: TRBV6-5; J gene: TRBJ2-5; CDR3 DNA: TGTGCCAGCAGTTACCGGGGTCGACGGGGATGGGAGACCCAGTACTTC; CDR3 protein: CASSYRGRRGWETQYF
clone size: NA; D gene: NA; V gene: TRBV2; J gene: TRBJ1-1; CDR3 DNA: TGTGCCAGCCGGTTTTACACTGAAGCTTTCTTT; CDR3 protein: CASRFYTEAFF
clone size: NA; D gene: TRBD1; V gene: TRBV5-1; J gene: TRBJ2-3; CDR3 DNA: TGCGCCAGCAGCTTGGAAGGGGGCGCTTCCCCAGATACGCAGTATTTT; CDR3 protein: CASSLEGGASPDTQYF
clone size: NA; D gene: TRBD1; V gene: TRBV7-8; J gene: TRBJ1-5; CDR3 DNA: TGTGCCAGCAGCTCCGCAGGGGGATATAGCAATCAGCCCCAGCATTTT; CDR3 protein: CASSSAGGYSNQPQHF
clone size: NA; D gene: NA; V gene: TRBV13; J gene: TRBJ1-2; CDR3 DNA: TGTGCCAGCAGCTCCCTCGACTATGGCTACACCTTC; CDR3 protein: CASSSLDYGYTF
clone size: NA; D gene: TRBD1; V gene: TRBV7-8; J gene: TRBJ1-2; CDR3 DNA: TGTGCCAGCAGCGCCGGGACAGGGGGCATGGATGGCTACACCTTC; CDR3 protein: CASSAGTGGMDGYTF
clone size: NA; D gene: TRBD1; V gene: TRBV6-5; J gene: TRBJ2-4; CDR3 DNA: TGTGCCAGCAGTTACTCGACTGGGACAGGGAACATTCAGTACTTC; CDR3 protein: CASSYSTGTGNIQYF
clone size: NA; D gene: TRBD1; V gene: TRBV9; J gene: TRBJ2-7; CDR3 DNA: TGTGCCAGCAGCGTATCAGGGACAGGGGTCTACGAGCAGTACTTC; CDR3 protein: CASSVSGTGVYEQYF
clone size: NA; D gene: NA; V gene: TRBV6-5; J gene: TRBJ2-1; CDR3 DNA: TGTGCCAGCAGCTCTACCCGAGTAGTGCAGTTCTTC; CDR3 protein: CASSSTRVVQFF
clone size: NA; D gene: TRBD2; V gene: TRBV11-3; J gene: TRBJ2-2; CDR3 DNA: TGTGCCAGCAGCTTTACGTTAAGGACTAGCGTTAACACCGGGGAGCTGTTTTTT; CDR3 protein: CASSFTLRTSVNTGELFF
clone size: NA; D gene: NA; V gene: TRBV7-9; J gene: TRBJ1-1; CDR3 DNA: TGTGCCAGCACCACTAAGTCGGGGGGCACTGAAGCTTTCTTT; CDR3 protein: CASTTKSGGTEAFF
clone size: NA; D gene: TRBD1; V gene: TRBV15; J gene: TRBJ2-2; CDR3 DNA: TGTGCCACCAGCAGAGGTCAGGGGGCGCGGACCGGGGAGCTGTTTTTT; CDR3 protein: CATSRGQGARTGELFF
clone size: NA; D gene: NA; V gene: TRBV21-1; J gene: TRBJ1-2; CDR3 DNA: NA; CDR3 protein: CASSKWGQGASGYGYTF
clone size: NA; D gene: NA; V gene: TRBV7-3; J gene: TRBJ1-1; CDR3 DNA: TGTGCCAGCAGCTTATCCGGGGAGGGCAGTGAAGCTTTCTTT; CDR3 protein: CASSLSGEGSEAFF
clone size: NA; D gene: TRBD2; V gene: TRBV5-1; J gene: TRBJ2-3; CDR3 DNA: TGCGCCAGCAGCTCGACTAGCGGGTCAACAGATACGCAGTATTTT; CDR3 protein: CASSSTSGSTDTQYF
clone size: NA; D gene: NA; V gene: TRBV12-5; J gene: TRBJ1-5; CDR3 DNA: TGTGCTAGTGGTTTGTCCCGGACAGATAGCAATCAGCCCCAGCATTTT; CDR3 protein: CASGLSRTDSNQPQHF